Sequencing of this TCR beta chain was carried out in a study of blood T cell repertoires in COVID-19. Overall study: Acute-phase and convalescent COVID-19 samples originated in the United States, Italy and Spain. From T cells, B-cell-depleted T cells, or PBMCs came the material, which was cDNA or gDNA.

Germline V gene data show CDR1 as SGHRS and CDR2 as YFSETQ. The CDR3 is made up of 16 amino acids. J lost 0 bases, V lost 4 bases, and 4 bases had no gene match. Authors' methods: Estimated nucleated cell counts came from reference gene primer amplification. Clones were read by immunoSEQ multiplex PCR, and TCRdb kept only the in-frame ones, dropping some. V, J and clone size reflect that table, while D and trimming were determined from the DNA. Of around 60,000 clones in the sample, 80% to 85% were seen once. This sequence joins TRBV5-1 and TRBJ1-1; 12 bases agree with TRBD1. The clonotype was recovered from a woman older than 75 with active or convalescent COVID-19. The sequenced sample consisted of peripheral blood. This CDR3 is CASSPGQGAMNTEAFF. As DNA, the CDR3 is TGCGCCAGCAGCCCGGGACAGGGGGCGATGAACACTGAAGCTTTCTTT.